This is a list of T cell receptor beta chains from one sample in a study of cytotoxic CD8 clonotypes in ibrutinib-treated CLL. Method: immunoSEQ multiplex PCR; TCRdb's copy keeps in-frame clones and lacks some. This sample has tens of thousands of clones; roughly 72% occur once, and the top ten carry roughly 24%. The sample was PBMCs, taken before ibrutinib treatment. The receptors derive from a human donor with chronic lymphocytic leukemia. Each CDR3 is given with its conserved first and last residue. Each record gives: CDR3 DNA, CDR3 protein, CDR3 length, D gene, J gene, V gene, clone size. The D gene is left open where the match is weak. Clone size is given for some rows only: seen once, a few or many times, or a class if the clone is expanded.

CDR3 DNA: TGTGCCAGCAGTGAAGCGCTTCTAGCGGGAGGGTCATACAATGAGCAGTTCTTC
CDR3 protein: CASSEALLAGGSYNEQFF
CDR3 length: 18
D gene: TRBD2
J gene: TRBJ2-1
V gene: TRBV2
clone size: NA

CDR3 DNA: TGTGCCAGCAGTCCGGGACAGGGGGAAAAACTGTTTTTT
CDR3 protein: CASSPGQGEKLFF
CDR3 length: 13
D gene: TRBD1
J gene: TRBJ1-4
V gene: TRBV7-9
clone size: NA

CDR3 DNA: TGTGCCAGCAGCTTAGTGGGAGGAAACACCGGGGAGCTGTTTTTT
CDR3 protein: CASSLVGGNTGELFF
CDR3 length: 15
D gene: NA
J gene: TRBJ2-2
V gene: TRBV11-2
clone size: NA

CDR3 DNA: TGTGCCAGCAGCCAAGACTACTTTGAGCAGTTCTTC
CDR3 protein: CASSQDYFEQFF
CDR3 length: 12
D gene: NA
J gene: TRBJ2-1
V gene: TRBV14
clone size: NA

CDR3 DNA: TGTGCCACCATCCCGACGACTAGCGGACTCTACAATGAGCAGTTCTTC
CDR3 protein: CATIPTTSGLYNEQFF
CDR3 length: 16
D gene: TRBD2
J gene: TRBJ2-1
V gene: TRBV15
clone size: NA

CDR3 DNA: TGTGCCAGCGGACCCGGACAGGGCCCAGATACGCAGTATTTT
CDR3 protein: CASGPGQGPDTQYF
CDR3 length: 14
D gene: TRBD1
J gene: TRBJ2-3
V gene: TRBV6-5
clone size: NA

CDR3 DNA: TGTGCCAGTAGTATAGCCAGGGGAGAGACCCAGTACTTC
CDR3 protein: CASSIARGETQYF
CDR3 length: 13
D gene: NA
J gene: TRBJ2-5
V gene: TRBV19
clone size: NA

CDR3 DNA: TGTGCCAGCCTTAGACTAGCGGGAGATAAGGATAGAGATACGCAGTATTTT
CDR3 protein: CASLRLAGDKDRDTQYF
CDR3 length: 17
D gene: TRBD2
J gene: TRBJ2-3
V gene: TRBV27
clone size: NA

CDR3 DNA: TGTGCCAGCAGTCCCGGGGGGACAGGGATGTACGAGCAGTACTTC
CDR3 protein: CASSPGGTGMYEQYF
CDR3 length: 15
D gene: TRBD1
J gene: TRBJ2-7
V gene: TRBV7-8
clone size: NA

CDR3 DNA: TGTGCCATCAGTGAGGGACCGACCACCGGGGAGCTGTTTTTT
CDR3 protein: CAISEGPTTGELFF
CDR3 length: 14
D gene: NA
J gene: TRBJ2-2
V gene: TRBV10-3
clone size: few

CDR3 DNA: TGTGCCAGCAGCTTGAACGGGGCGGGGAACTATGGCTACACCTTC
CDR3 protein: CASSLNGAGNYGYTF
CDR3 length: 15
D gene: NA
J gene: TRBJ1-2
V gene: TRBV5-6
clone size: NA

CDR3 DNA: TGCGCCAGCAGCCAAGTTCTAGCGGGAGGCGAGGAGCAGTTCTTC
CDR3 protein: CASSQVLAGGEEQFF
CDR3 length: 15
D gene: TRBD2
J gene: TRBJ2-1
V gene: TRBV4-1
clone size: NA

CDR3 DNA: TGTGCCAGCCCCTCCGGGTTGGACACTGAAGCTTTCTTT
CDR3 protein: CASPSGLDTEAFF
CDR3 length: 13
D gene: NA
J gene: TRBJ1-1
V gene: TRBV6-6
clone size: NA

CDR3 DNA: TGTGCCAGCAGTTTCCGGACGGCTACGAACACCGGGGAGCTGTTTTTT
CDR3 protein: CASSFRTATNTGELFF
CDR3 length: 16
D gene: NA
J gene: TRBJ2-2
V gene: TRBV27
clone size: once

CDR3 DNA: TGCAGCGTTGAAAGCTGGGGGATCGACACTGAAGCTTTCTTT
CDR3 protein: CSVESWGIDTEAFF
CDR3 length: 14
D gene: NA
J gene: TRBJ1-1
V gene: TRBV29-1
clone size: NA

CDR3 DNA: TGTGCCAGTCGAAAACTAGCGGGAGGGCTGGATGAGCAGTTCTTC
CDR3 protein: CASRKLAGGLDEQFF
CDR3 length: 15
D gene: TRBD2
J gene: TRBJ2-1
V gene: TRBV19
clone size: NA

CDR3 DNA: TGTGCCAGCAGCCCTACTCAGGATGTTTTCCCCGGGGAGCTGTTTTTT
CDR3 protein: CASSPTQDVFPGELFF
CDR3 length: 16
D gene: NA
J gene: TRBJ2-2
V gene: TRBV14
clone size: NA

CDR3 DNA: TGTGCCAGCAGCGTACCCGCTAGCGGACCGAACACCGGGGAGCTGTTTTTT
CDR3 protein: CASSVPASGPNTGELFF
CDR3 length: 17
D gene: TRBD2
J gene: TRBJ2-2
V gene: TRBV9
clone size: NA

CDR3 DNA: TGTGCCAGCAGCTCGACTAGCGGGAATACAGATACGCAGTATTTT
CDR3 protein: CASSSTSGNTDTQYF
CDR3 length: 15
D gene: TRBD2
J gene: TRBJ2-3
V gene: TRBV7-2
clone size: NA

CDR3 DNA: TGTGCCAGCACCAATAGGGGACTAGCGAGCGAGCAGTACTTC
CDR3 protein: CASTNRGLASEQYF
CDR3 length: 14
D gene: TRBD2
J gene: TRBJ2-7
V gene: TRBV25-1
clone size: NA

CDR3 DNA: TGTGCCAGCAGCTTAGAAAGGGGCGAAGGCTACACCTTC
CDR3 protein: CASSLERGEGYTF
CDR3 length: 13
D gene: NA
J gene: TRBJ1-2
V gene: TRBV7-9
clone size: few

CDR3 DNA: TGTGCCAGCAGCCATGGAATCAGGGGAGGGGAGCAGTACTTC
CDR3 protein: CASSHGIRGGEQYF
CDR3 length: 14
D gene: NA
J gene: TRBJ2-7
V gene: TRBV6-5
clone size: NA

CDR3 DNA: TGTGCCAGCAGCCCCCGGGGGGGCCTTGGTTATTGGGATGAGCAGTTCTTC
CDR3 protein: CASSPRGGLGYWDEQFF
CDR3 length: 17
D gene: TRBD2
J gene: TRBJ2-1
V gene: TRBV7-9
clone size: once

CDR3 DNA: TGTGCCAGCTCACTCACAGTTTCAGATACGCAGTATTTT
CDR3 protein: CASSLTVSDTQYF
CDR3 length: 13
D gene: NA
J gene: TRBJ2-3
V gene: TRBV18
clone size: medium-sized

CDR3 DNA: TGTGCCAGCAGGGGACTAGTGATCAATGAGCAGTTCTTC
CDR3 protein: CASRGLVINEQFF
CDR3 length: 13
D gene: TRBD2
J gene: TRBJ2-1
V gene: TRBV5-8
clone size: NA

CDR3 DNA: TGTGCCAGTAGTATAGGCGGGGGACTGACGTTCTATGGCTACACCTTC
CDR3 protein: CASSIGGGLTFYGYTF
CDR3 length: 16
D gene: NA
J gene: TRBJ1-2
V gene: TRBV19
clone size: NA

CDR3 DNA: TGTGCCAGTAGTCCTTCGAGTGGGTGGGGCACTGAAGCTTTCTTT
CDR3 protein: CASSPSSGWGTEAFF
CDR3 length: 15
D gene: NA
J gene: TRBJ1-1
V gene: TRBV19
clone size: NA

CDR3 DNA: TGTGCCAGCAGCCAACGAGGGGAGACTAATGAAAAACTGTTTTTT
CDR3 protein: CASSQRGETNEKLFF
CDR3 length: 15
D gene: NA
J gene: TRBJ1-4
V gene: TRBV11-2
clone size: NA

CDR3 DNA: TGTGCCAGCAGCTCGGGGACAACCCCTAGCCATGAGCAGTTCTTC
CDR3 protein: CASSSGTTPSHEQFF
CDR3 length: 15
D gene: NA
J gene: TRBJ2-1
V gene: TRBV11-3
clone size: NA

CDR3 DNA: TGTGCCAGCAGTTACTCGAATTCAGGAGCTAATGAAAAACTGTTTTTT
CDR3 protein: CASSYSNSGANEKLFF
CDR3 length: 16
D gene: NA
J gene: TRBJ1-4
V gene: TRBV6-5
clone size: NA

CDR3 DNA: TGTGCCAGCAGTACCCACGACAGGGAACCCTACGAGCAGTACTTC
CDR3 protein: CASSTHDREPYEQYF
CDR3 length: 15
D gene: TRBD1
J gene: TRBJ2-7
V gene: TRBV6-6
clone size: once

CDR3 DNA: TGTGCCAGCTCACCACCCCGGTGGGAGGGCACAGATACGCAGTATTTT
CDR3 protein: CASSPPRWEGTDTQYF
CDR3 length: 16
D gene: NA
J gene: TRBJ2-3
V gene: TRBV18
clone size: NA

CDR3 DNA: TGTGCCTGGAGTGTATCGGTGACAGGGTCCTACGAGCAGTACTTC
CDR3 protein: CAWSVSVTGSYEQYF
CDR3 length: 15
D gene: TRBD1
J gene: TRBJ2-7
V gene: TRBV30
clone size: NA

CDR3 DNA: TGCGCCAGCAGTGGAGGACTAGCGGCCTTCAACAATGAGCAGTTCTTC
CDR3 protein: CASSGGLAAFNNEQFF
CDR3 length: 16
D gene: TRBD2
J gene: TRBJ2-1
V gene: TRBV10-2
clone size: NA

CDR3 DNA: TGTGCCAGCAGCCCCTCCGGGACAGTCGCCGAGACCCAGTACTTC
CDR3 protein: CASSPSGTVAETQYF
CDR3 length: 15
D gene: TRBD1
J gene: TRBJ2-5
V gene: TRBV7-2
clone size: NA

CDR3 DNA: TGTGCCAGCAGCGTAGAAGCGGGAGGACTTTCAGATACGCAGTATTTT
CDR3 protein: CASSVEAGGLSDTQYF
CDR3 length: 16
D gene: TRBD2
J gene: TRBJ2-3
V gene: TRBV9
clone size: NA

CDR3 DNA: TGTGCCAGCAGCTTAAATAGTGGCACAGATACGCAGTATTTT
CDR3 protein: CASSLNSGTDTQYF
CDR3 length: 14
D gene: NA
J gene: TRBJ2-3
V gene: TRBV11-2
clone size: medium-sized

CDR3 DNA: TGCGCCAGCAGCCCAGGGGGACTAGCGGGAGTGGAGACCCAGTACTTC
CDR3 protein: CASSPGGLAGVETQYF
CDR3 length: 16
D gene: TRBD2
J gene: TRBJ2-5
V gene: TRBV5-1
clone size: NA

CDR3 DNA: TGTGCCAGTAGTATCGGGACACTAGATACGCAGTATTTT
CDR3 protein: CASSIGTLDTQYF
CDR3 length: 13
D gene: NA
J gene: TRBJ2-3
V gene: TRBV19
clone size: few

CDR3 DNA: TGTGCCAGCAGCTCCCGAGAAGGGGACAGGGGAGGAAAGGGGACCCAGTACTTC
CDR3 protein: CASSSREGDRGGKGTQYF
CDR3 length: 18
D gene: TRBD1
J gene: TRBJ2-5
V gene: TRBV9
clone size: once

CDR3 DNA: TGTGCCAGCAGCTTACATCGACTAGCGGGAGGGTACGAGCAGTACTTC
CDR3 protein: CASSLHRLAGGYEQYF
CDR3 length: 16
D gene: TRBD2
J gene: TRBJ2-7
V gene: TRBV13
clone size: NA

CDR3 DNA: TGTGCCAGCAGCCCCTCCCCAGCGGGAGCCCACAATGAGCAGTTCTTC
CDR3 protein: CASSPSPAGAHNEQFF
CDR3 length: 16
D gene: TRBD2
J gene: TRBJ2-1
V gene: TRBV27
clone size: few

CDR3 DNA: TGTGCCAGCTCACAGGGACTAGCGGGATCCAATGAGCAGTTCTTC
CDR3 protein: CASSQGLAGSNEQFF
CDR3 length: 15
D gene: TRBD2
J gene: TRBJ2-1
V gene: TRBV18
clone size: NA

CDR3 DNA: TGTGCCAGCCGGACCCCGGGACTAGCGGACAATGAGCAGTTCTTC
CDR3 protein: CASRTPGLADNEQFF
CDR3 length: 15
D gene: TRBD2
J gene: TRBJ2-1
V gene: TRBV28
clone size: NA

CDR3 DNA: TGCGCCAGCAGCTCGGGACGGTTAAATGAAAAACTGTTTTTT
CDR3 protein: CASSSGRLNEKLFF
CDR3 length: 14
D gene: NA
J gene: TRBJ1-4
V gene: TRBV5-1
clone size: once

CDR3 DNA: TGTGCCAGTAGTCCCCAGGGGAAAGGTTACGAGCAGTACTTC
CDR3 protein: CASSPQGKGYEQYF
CDR3 length: 14
D gene: NA
J gene: TRBJ2-7
V gene: TRBV19
clone size: NA

CDR3 DNA: TGTGCCAGCAGCTTCATGGGCCAAGAGACCCAGTACTTC
CDR3 protein: CASSFMGQETQYF
CDR3 length: 13
D gene: NA
J gene: TRBJ2-5
V gene: TRBV7-6
clone size: NA

CDR3 DNA: TGTGCCAGCAGTGCTTTGGGCAATGAGCAGTTCTTC
CDR3 protein: CASSALGNEQFF
CDR3 length: 12
D gene: NA
J gene: TRBJ2-1
V gene: TRBV2
clone size: few

CDR3 DNA: TGTGCCAGCAGCTTCGATGATACGCAGTATTTT
CDR3 protein: CASSFDDTQYF
CDR3 length: 11
D gene: NA
J gene: TRBJ2-3
V gene: TRBV7-8
clone size: NA